The 18 T cell receptor beta chains below all came from one sample that was sequenced in a study of T cell changes during pregnancy in multiple sclerosis. Repertoires were generated with immunoSEQ multiplex PCR, while TCRdb's copy carries only in-frame clones and drops some. Of tens of thousands of clones in the sample, approximately 92% were seen once. Material: peripheral blood, obtained in the first trimester of pregnancy. Every receptor here comes from a female donor with multiple sclerosis, enrolled in a pregnancy study.

There are a few counts of this clone. The chain recombines TRBV28 with TRBJ1-1; D may be TRBD1 (6 bases). Germline V gives CDR1 MDHEN, CDR2 SYDVKM. The CDR3 is 14 residues long. V lost 4 bases to trimming and J lost 11 bases, with 20 bases between them. In DNA form, the CDR3 reads TGTGCCAGCAGTTCCTTCCATCAGGGGTCCTCGGCTTTCTTT. Translated, it gives CASSSFHQGSSAFF.

This clone has only one observation. This chain connects TRBV5-6 to TRBJ2-7; the D is unclear. This CDR3 spans 14 amino acids. Trimming cost V 0 bases and J 1 base, with 8 bases left between them. The V gene's germline CDR1 is SGHDT and CDR2 YYEEEE. Written as DNA, the CDR3 is TGTGCCAGCAGCTTGGGTGGAGCTTCCTACGAGCAGTACTTC. As protein: CASSLGGASYEQYF. The whole variable domain, remainder taken from reference TRBV5-6 and TRBJ2-7, is DAGVTQSPTHLIKTRGQQVTLRCSPKSGHDTVSWYQQALGQGPQFIFQYYEEEERQRGNFPDRFSGHQFPNYSSELNVNALLLGDSALYLCASSLGGASYEQYFGPGTRLTVT.

The chain couples TRBV30 to TRBJ2-3, with 7 bases aligning to TRBD1. V lost 4 bases to trimming and J lost 2 bases; unmatched junction nucleotides: 9. Germline V gene data show CDR1 as GTSNPN and CDR2 as SVGIG (reference sequence). There are 15 residues in the CDR3. CDR3 DNA sequence: TGTGCCTGGAACCCCGGGACAGCAAACACAGATACGCAGTATTTT. This gives the protein CAWNPGTANTDTQYF.

This clone was seen only once. This chain connects TRBV19 to TRBJ2-3; D remains unclear. V was cut by 7 bases and J by 5 bases, with 13 bases left in between. The V gene's germline CDR1 is LNHDA and CDR2 SQIVND (reference sequence). The CDR3 has 13 residues. The CDR3 protein is CASTSQDGDTQYF. The CDR3 bases are TGTGCCAGTACGAGCCAGGATGGAGATACGCAGTATTTT.

V and J are TRBV4-3 and TRBJ1-1; 12 bases agree with TRBD1. This CDR3 contains 16 residues. Germline CDR1 and CDR2: LGHNA and YSLEER. Germline trimming cut 0 bases from V and 6 bases from J; bases unmatched to any gene: 5. The CDR3 here is CASSQDRGQGASEAFF. The CDR3 DNA follows: TGCGCCAGCAGCCAAGATAGGGGACAGGGGGCGTCTGAAGCTTTCTTT.

This clone has only one observation. The chain combines TRBV7-2 with TRBJ2-5; D not resolved. The V end lost 1 base, the J end lost 5 bases, and 14 bases lay between the germline ends. The CDR3 runs 15 residues. Germline assignment: CDR1 SGHTA and CDR2 FQGNSA. The CDR3 DNA is TGTGCCAGCAGCTTAGTAGGCGGCGTTGGGGAGACCCAGTACTTC. Its translation is CASSLVGGVGETQYF.

The chain couples TRBV6-6 to TRBJ2-2, with 7 bases matching TRBD2. Trimming took 6 bases from V and 1 from J; bases not matched to a gene: 5. The CDR3 length is 15 residues. CDR1 MNHNY and CDR2 SVGAGI come from the germline V gene (reference sequence). The CDR3 DNA reads as TGTGCCAGCAGCCCTAGCGGAGGGAACACCGGGGAGCTGTTTTTT. Amino acid sequence: CASSPSGGNTGELFF.

The gene calls are TRBV19 and TRBJ2-7, with D perhaps matching TRBD2 (5 bases). V shed 10 bases and J shed 3 bases, with 16 bases lying between them. The germline V gene has CDR1 LNHDA and CDR2 SQIVND (reference sequence). CDR3 length: 13 amino acids. The CDR3 DNA is TGTGCCACTCGTGGAGGACTGAACTACGAGCAGTACTTC. Protein: CATRGGLNYEQYF.

This clone was observed once. This rearrangement joins TRBV7-3 to TRBJ2-1; 7 positions match TRBD2. Germline CDR1 and CDR2: SGHTA and FQGTGA. This CDR3 contains 13 residues. J lost 6 bases, V lost 6 bases, and 5 bases had no gene match. CDR3 DNA: TGTGCCAGCAGAGCCGGGGGGAGCAATGAGCAGTTCTTC. This sequence encodes CASRAGGSNEQFF. The full variable domain, in which reference TRBV7-3 and TRBJ2-1 provide the parts outside the CDR3, is GAGVSQTPSNKVTEKGKYVELRCDPISGHTALYWYRQSLGQGPEFLIYFQGTGAADDSGLPNDRFFAVRPEGSVSTLKIQRTERGDSAVYLCASRAGGSNEQFFGPGTRLTVL.

The genes are TRBV5-1 and TRBJ2-1; unclear D gene. Per germline, CDR1 SGHRS and CDR2 YFSETQ. V lost 2 bases to trimming and J lost 8 bases, with 5 bases between them. The CDR3 is 11 amino acids. For the CDR3, the DNA is TGCGCCAGCAGCTTCGACTATGAGCAGTTCTTC. Translated, it gives CASSFDYEQFF.

CDR3 sequence: CASAEGGGNTGELFF. Here the CDR3 DNA reads TGTGCCTCGGCCGAGGGAGGGGGGAACACCGGGGAGCTGTTTTTT. The chain links TRBV15 to TRBJ2-2; possible D gene TRBD2, 7 bases. The germline gives CDR1 LNHNV, CDR2 YYDKDF (reference sequence). The CDR3 is 15 residues long. The V end lost 11 bases, the J end lost 1 base, and 17 bases lay between the germline ends.

This rearrangement joins TRBV7-9 to TRBJ2-1; 9 nucleotides agree with TRBD2. Germline V CDR1 and CDR2: SEHNR, FQNEAQ (reference sequence). The CDR3 is made up of 15 amino acids. V gave up 5 bases and J gave up 15 bases; unmatched junction bases: 17. The CDR3, as DNA: TGTGCCAGCAGCCCGTCCGGACTAGCGATCGGTGGTCCGTTCTTC. It is translated as CASSPSGLAIGGPFF.

The chain carries TRBV6-6 and TRBJ2-5; perhaps TRBD2 as D (6 bases). This CDR3 spans 13 amino acids. Looked up from germline, CDR1 is MNHNY and CDR2 is SVGAGI (reference sequence). Deletions cut 4 bases from V and 6 bases from J, with 12 bases between. The CDR3, as DNA: TGTGCCAGCAGTTCGTCGGGAGTAAAGACCCAGTACTTC. It codes for CASSSSGVKTQYF.

The rearrangement uses TRBV6-5 and TRBJ2-1, with TRBD1 matching 7 bases. The CDR3 sequence is 13 residues long. Per the germline V gene, CDR1 is MNHEY and CDR2 is SVGAGI. With 8 bases clipped from V and 3 bases from J, the junction kept 4 bases outside the gene matches. In DNA, the CDR3 is TGTGCCAGCGGGCAGGGGGACTACAATGAGCAGTTCTTC. Protein product: CASGQGDYNEQFF.

The J gene is TRBJ2-1, the V gene TRBV6-1; D is undetermined. V dropped 7 bases and J dropped 9 bases, with 19 bases sitting between them. This CDR3 comprises 14 residues. Germline V gene data show CDR1 as MNHNS and CDR2 as SASEGT. The CDR3 DNA follows: TGTGCCAGCACGGAGTCCCCTCTAGGTGTTGAGCAGTTCTTC. Its protein product is CASTESPLGVEQFF.

The V gene is TRBV2, the J gene TRBJ1-1; no firm D call. The length of the CDR3 is 15 residues. The germline CDR1 and CDR2 sequences are SNHLY and FYNNEI. V was cut by 1 base and J by 2 bases, with 11 bases left in between. The CDR3 region has the DNA TGTGCCAGCAGTGAAGAGCAGGCGTCAAACACTGAAGCTTTCTTT. Translation gives CASSEEQASNTEAFF.

The chain carries TRBV27 and TRBJ2-7; a weak D match, TRBD1 (5 bases). Trimming took off 3 bases at V and 2 bases at J, with 14 bases between the two ends. Germline-derived CDR1 and CDR2 are MNHEY and SMNVEV (reference sequence). This CDR3 contains 15 residues. CDR3 in DNA: TGTGCCAGCAGTTTTAGGGGTGAGTCACCCTACGAGCAGTACTTC. Its translation: CASSFRGESPYEQYF.

This clone was picked up one time. The V call is TRBV2, the J call TRBJ1-2; D remains unclear. V was trimmed by 3 bases and J by 7 bases, leaving 18 bases between them. The CDR3 has 15 amino acids. CDR1 and CDR2 (germline): SNHLY, FYNNEI. CDR3 residues: CASSDRRRGRSGYTF. The CDR3 DNA is TGTGCCAGCAGTGACCGGCGTAGAGGGAGGTCTGGCTACACCTTC.